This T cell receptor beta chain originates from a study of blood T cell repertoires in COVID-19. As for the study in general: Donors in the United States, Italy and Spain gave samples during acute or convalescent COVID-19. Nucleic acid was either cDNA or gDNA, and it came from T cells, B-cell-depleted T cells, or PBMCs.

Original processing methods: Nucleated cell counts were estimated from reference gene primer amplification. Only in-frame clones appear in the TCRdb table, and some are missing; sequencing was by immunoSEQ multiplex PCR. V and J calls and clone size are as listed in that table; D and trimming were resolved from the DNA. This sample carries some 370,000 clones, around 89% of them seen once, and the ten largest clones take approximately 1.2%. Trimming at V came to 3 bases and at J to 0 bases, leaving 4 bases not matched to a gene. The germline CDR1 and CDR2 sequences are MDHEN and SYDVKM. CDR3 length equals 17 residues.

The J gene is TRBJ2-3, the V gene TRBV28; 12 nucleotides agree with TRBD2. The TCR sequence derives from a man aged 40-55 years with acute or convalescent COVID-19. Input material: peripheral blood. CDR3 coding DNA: TGTGCCAGCAGTTTCGGGACTAGCGGGTATAGCACAGATACGCAGTATTTT. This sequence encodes CASSFGTSGYSTDTQYF.